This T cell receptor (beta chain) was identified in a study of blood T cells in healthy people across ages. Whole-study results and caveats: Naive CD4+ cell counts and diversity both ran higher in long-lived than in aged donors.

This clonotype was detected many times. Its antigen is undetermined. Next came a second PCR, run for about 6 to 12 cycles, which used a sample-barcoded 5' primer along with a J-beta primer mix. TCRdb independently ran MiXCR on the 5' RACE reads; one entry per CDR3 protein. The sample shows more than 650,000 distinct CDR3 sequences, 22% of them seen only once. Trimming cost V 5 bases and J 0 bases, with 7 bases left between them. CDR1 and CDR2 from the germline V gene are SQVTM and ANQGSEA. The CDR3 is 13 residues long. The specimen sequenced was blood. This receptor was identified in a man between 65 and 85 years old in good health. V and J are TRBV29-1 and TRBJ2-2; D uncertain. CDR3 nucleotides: TGCAGCGTTAGCGTCACGAACACCGGGGAGCTGTTTTTT. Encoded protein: CSVSVTNTGELFF.